A single sample is the source of the 5 T cell receptor beta chains below, sequenced in a study of chemoradiotherapy in HPV16-positive cancers. TCRdb's copy holds only in-frame clones and misses some; the assay was immunoSEQ multiplex PCR. Of about 3,900 clones in the sample, more than 85% are singletons; the top ten hold around 3.9%. This material consisted of tumor tissue, taken from a patient who underwent chemoradiotherapy. The receptors originated from a human donor with HPV-associated anogenital cancer.

The chain links TRBV10-1 to TRBJ2-1; weak D call: TRBD2 (6 bases). V was trimmed by 3 bases and J by 8 bases, leaving 11 bases between them. From germline, CDR1 is WNHNN and CDR2 SYGVQD (reference sequence). The CDR3 covers 13 residues. The CDR3 DNA sequence: TGCGCCAGCAGTGATGGAGGGATCGATGAGCAGTTCTTC. Amino acids: CASSDGGIDEQFF.

V gene TRBV6-4 combines with J gene TRBJ1-5, with D unclear. V shed 5 bases and J shed 0 bases, with 5 bases lying between them. Germline V CDR1 and CDR2: MRHNA, SNTAGT. The CDR3 totals 13 residues. The CDR3 DNA is TGTGCCAGCAGTCCCGATAGCAATCAGCCCCAGCATTTT. Translated: CASSPDSNQPQHF.

The chain carries TRBV6-6 and TRBJ1-1; no reliable D call. CDR1 MNHNY and CDR2 SVGAGI come from the germline V gene (reference sequence). V lost 2 bases to trimming and J lost 3 bases, with 4 bases between them. CDR3 length: 12 residues. The CDR3 loop reads CASSYQDTEAFF. DNA for the CDR3: TGTGCCAGCAGTTACCAAGACACTGAAGCTTTCTTT.

The J gene is TRBJ2-3, the V gene TRBV2; D possibly corresponds to TRBD1 (5 bases). This CDR3 region has 13 residues. Trimming pared 8 bases from V and 1 base from J, leaving 10 bases between. CDR1 and CDR2 from the germline V gene are SNHLY and FYNNEI. The CDR3 nucleotides read TGTGCCAGCGAACAGGCTGGCACAGATACGCAGTATTTT. Amino acids: CASEQAGTDTQYF.

A few counts support this clone. The chain couples TRBV9 to TRBJ2-3, with TRBD2 identical over 11 bases. V was clipped by 3 bases and J by 0 bases; unmatched bases: 3. The CDR3 has 16 amino acids. Germline-derived CDR1 and CDR2 are SGDLS and YYNGEE. CDR3 protein: CASSAGLAVSTDTQYF. In nucleotides, the CDR3 is TGTGCCAGCAGCGCGGGACTAGCGGTGAGCACAGATACGCAGTATTTT.